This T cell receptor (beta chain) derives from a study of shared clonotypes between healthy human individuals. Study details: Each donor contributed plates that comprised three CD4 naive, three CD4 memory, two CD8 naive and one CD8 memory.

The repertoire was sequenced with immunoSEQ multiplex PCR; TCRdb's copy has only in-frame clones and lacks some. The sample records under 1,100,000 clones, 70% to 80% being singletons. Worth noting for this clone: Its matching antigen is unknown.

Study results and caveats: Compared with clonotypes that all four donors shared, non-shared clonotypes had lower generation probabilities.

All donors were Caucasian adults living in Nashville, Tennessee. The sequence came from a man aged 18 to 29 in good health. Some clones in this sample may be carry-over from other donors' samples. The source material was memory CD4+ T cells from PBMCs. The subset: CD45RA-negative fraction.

CDR3 sequence: CASSANRLAKNEQFF. The CDR3 DNA is TGTGCCAGCAGCGCAAACCGACTAGCGAAAAATGAGCAGTTCTTC. The chain employs TRBV9 and TRBJ2-1; 8 bases line up with TRBD2. The junction had 9 bases not matched to a gene; V was cut back by 3 bases and J by 7 bases. From germline, CDR1 is SGDLS and CDR2 YYNGEE. The CDR3 is 15 residues long.